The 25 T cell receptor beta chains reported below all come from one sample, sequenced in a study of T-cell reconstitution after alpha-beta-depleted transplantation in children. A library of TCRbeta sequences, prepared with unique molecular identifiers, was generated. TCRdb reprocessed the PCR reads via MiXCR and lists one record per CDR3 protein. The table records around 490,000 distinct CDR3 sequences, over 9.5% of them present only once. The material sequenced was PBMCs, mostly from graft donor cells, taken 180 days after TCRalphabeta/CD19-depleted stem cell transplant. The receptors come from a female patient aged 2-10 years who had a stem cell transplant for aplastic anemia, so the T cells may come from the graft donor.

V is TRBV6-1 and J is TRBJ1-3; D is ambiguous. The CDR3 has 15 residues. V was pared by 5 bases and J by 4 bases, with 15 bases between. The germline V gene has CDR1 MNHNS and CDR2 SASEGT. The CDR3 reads CASSTRPSSGNTIYF. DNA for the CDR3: TGTGCCAGCAGTACCAGACCGAGCTCCGGAAACACCATATATTTT.

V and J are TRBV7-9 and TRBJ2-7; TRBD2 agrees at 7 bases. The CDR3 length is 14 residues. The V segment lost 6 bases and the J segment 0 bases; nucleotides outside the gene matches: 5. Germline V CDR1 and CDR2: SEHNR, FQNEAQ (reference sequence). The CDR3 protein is CASSGGLSSYEQYV. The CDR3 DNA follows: TGTGCCAGCAGTGGGGGACTAAGCTCCTACGAGCAGTACGTC.

In DNA, the CDR3 is TGTGCCAGCTGGGAGTATGAGCAGTTCTTC. This gives the protein CASWEYEQFF. The chain uses TRBV25-1 and TRBJ2-1, with D perhaps matching TRBD2 (5 bases). The CDR3 spans 10 residues. Trimming stripped 8 bases from V and 8 bases from J, with 7 bases between. Looked up from germline, CDR1 is MGHDK and CDR2 is SYGVNS.

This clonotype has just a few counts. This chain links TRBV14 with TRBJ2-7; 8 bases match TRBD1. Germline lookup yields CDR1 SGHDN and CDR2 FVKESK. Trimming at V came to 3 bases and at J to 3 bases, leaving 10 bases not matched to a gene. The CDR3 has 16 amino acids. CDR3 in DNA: TGTGCCAGCAGCCAGGCCCCGGGACAGGACGGCTACGAGCAGTACTTC. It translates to CASSQAPGQDGYEQYF.

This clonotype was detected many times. The CDR3 bases are TGCGCCAGCAGCTTACTAGCGGGTAACTACAATGAGCAGTTCTTC. This translates into CASSLLAGNYNEQFF. The gene calls are TRBV5-1 and TRBJ2-1; TRBD2 agrees at 9 bases. Germline V CDR1 and CDR2: SGHRS, YFSETQ. There are 15 residues in the CDR3. V lost 2 bases and J lost 3; bases outside the gene matches: 3.

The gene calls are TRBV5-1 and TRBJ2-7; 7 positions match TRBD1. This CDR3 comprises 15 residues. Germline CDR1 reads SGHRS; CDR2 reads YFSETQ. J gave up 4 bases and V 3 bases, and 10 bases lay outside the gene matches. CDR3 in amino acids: CASSWGTVGSYEQYV. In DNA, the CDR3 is TGCGCCAGCAGCTGGGGGACAGTAGGATCGTACGAGCAGTACGTC.

CDR3 in amino acids: CASSLDRPGGDGYTF. CDR3 nucleotide sequence: TGTGCCAGCAGCTTAGATCGCCCCGGCGGGGATGGCTACACCTTC. The chain combines TRBV11-2 with TRBJ1-2, with no clear D. CDR1 and CDR2 from the germline V gene are SGHAT and FQNNGV. Trimming left V 0 bases short and J 6 bases short, with 14 bases between. The CDR3 totals 15 residues.

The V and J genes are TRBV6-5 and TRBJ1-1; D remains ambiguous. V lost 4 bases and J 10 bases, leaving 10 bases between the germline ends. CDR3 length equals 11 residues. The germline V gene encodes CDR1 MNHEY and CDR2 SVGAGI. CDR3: CASSLGKTAFF. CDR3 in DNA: TGTGCCAGCAGTTTAGGTAAAACAGCTTTCTTT.

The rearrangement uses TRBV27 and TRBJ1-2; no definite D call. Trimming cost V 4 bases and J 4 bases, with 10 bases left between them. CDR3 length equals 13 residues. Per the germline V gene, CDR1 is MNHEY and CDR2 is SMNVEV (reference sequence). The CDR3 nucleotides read TGTGCCAGCAGTTCCATCGGGAGCTATGGCTACACCTTC. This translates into CASSSIGSYGYTF.

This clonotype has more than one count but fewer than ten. DNA of the CDR3: TGCGCCAGCAGGTTAGAAAGGTCTGAAGCTTTCTTT. Amino acid sequence: CASRLERSEAFF. The chain combines TRBV5-1 with TRBJ1-1; D unresolved. In germline, CDR1 is SGHRS, CDR2 YFSETQ. This CDR3 is built from 12 residues. Trimming took off 5 bases at V and 6 bases at J, with 11 bases between the two ends.

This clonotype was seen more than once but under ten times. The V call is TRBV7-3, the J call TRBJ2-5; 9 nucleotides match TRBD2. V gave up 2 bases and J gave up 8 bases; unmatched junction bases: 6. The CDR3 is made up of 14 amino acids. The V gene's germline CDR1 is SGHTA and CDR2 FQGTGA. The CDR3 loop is CASSLLREGGTQYF. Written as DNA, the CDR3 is TGTGCCAGCAGCTTATTGCGGGAGGGAGGAACCCAGTACTTC.

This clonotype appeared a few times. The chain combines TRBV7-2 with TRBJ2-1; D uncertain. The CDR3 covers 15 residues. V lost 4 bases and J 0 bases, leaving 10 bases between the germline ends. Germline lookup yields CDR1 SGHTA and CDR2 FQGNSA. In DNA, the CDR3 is TGTGCCAGCAGCTCGACCACCAGCTCCTACAATGAGCAGTTCTTC. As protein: CASSSTTSSYNEQFF. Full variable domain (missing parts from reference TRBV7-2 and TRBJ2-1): GAGVSQSPSNKVTEKGKDVELRCDPISGHTALYWYRQSLGQGLEFLIYFQGNSAPDKSGLPSDRFSAERTGGSVSTLTIQRTQQEDSAVYLCASSSTTSSYNEQFFGPGTRLTVL.

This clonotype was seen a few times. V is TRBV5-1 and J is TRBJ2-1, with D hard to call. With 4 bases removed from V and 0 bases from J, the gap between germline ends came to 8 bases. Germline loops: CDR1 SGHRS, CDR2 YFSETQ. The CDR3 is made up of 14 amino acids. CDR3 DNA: TGCGCCAGCAGCGTGGACCTCTCCTACAATGAGCAGTTCTTC. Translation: CASSVDLSYNEQFF.

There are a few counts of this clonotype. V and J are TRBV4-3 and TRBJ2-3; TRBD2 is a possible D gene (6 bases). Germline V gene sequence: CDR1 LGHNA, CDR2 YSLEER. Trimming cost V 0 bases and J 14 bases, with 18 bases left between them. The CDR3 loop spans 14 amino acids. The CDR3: CASSQDGGSGVGYF. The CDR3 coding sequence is TGCGCCAGCAGCCAAGATGGGGGGAGCGGAGTGGGGTATTTT.

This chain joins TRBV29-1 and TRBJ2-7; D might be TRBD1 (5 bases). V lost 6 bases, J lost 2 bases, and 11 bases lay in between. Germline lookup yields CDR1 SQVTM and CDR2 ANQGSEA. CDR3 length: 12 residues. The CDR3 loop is CSVMTVTYEQYF. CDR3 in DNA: TGCAGCGTGATGACAGTAACCTACGAGCAGTACTTC.

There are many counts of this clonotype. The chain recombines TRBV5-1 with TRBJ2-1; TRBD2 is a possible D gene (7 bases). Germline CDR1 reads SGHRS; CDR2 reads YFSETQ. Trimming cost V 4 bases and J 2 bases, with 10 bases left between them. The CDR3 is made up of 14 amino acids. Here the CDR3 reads CASSGEGAYNEQFF. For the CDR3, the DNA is TGCGCCAGCAGCGGGGAGGGGGCCTACAATGAGCAGTTCTTC.

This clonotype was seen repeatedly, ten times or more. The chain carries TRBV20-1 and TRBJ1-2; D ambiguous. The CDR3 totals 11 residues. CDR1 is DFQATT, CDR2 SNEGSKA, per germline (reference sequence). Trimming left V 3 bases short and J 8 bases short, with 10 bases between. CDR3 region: CSARDRLGYTF. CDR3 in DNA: TGCAGTGCTAGGGACCGCTTAGGCTACACCTTC.

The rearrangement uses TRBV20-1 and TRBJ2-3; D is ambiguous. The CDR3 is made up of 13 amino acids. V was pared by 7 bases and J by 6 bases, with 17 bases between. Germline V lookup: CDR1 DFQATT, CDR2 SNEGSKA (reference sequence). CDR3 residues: CSGRLVGYDTQYF. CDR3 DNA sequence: TGCAGTGGGAGATTGGTAGGGTACGATACGCAGTATTTT.

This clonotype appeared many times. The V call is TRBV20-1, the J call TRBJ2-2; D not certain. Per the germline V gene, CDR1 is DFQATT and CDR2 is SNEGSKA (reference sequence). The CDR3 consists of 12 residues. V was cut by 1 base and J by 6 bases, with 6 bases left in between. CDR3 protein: CSARGVAGELFF. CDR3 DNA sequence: TGCAGTGCTAGAGGAGTGGCCGGGGAGCTGTTTTTT.

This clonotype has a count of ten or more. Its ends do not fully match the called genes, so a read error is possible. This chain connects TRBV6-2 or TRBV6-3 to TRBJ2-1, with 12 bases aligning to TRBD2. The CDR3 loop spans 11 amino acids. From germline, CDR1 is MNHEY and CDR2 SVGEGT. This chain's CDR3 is CASSHWTSGVF. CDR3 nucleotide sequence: TGTGCCAGTTCTCACTGGACTAGCGGGGTCTTC.

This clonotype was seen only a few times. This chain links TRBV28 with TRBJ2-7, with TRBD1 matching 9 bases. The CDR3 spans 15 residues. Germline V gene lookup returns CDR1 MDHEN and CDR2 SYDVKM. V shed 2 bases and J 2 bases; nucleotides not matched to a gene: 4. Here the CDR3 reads CASSLEGTGTYEQYF. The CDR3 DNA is TGTGCCAGCAGTTTAGAGGGGACAGGGACCTACGAGCAGTACTTC.

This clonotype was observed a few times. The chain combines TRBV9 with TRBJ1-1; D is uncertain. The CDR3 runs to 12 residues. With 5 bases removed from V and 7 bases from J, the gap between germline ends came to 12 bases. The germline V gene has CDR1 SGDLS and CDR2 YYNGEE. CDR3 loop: CASSGDENEAFF. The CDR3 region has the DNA TGTGCCAGCAGTGGGGATGAAAATGAAGCTTTCTTT.

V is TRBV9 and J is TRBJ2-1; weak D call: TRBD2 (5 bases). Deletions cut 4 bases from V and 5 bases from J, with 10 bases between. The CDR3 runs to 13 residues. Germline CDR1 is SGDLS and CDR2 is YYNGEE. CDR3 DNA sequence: TGTGCCAGCAGCCGACTACTTAACAATGAGCAGTTCTTC. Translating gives CASSRLLNNEQFF.

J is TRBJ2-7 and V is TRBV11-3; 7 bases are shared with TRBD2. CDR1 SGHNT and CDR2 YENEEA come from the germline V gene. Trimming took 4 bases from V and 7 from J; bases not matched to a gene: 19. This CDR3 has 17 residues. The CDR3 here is CASSYFLRGELKGEQYV. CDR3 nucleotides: TGTGCCAGCAGCTATTTCCTCCGGGGGGAACTAAAGGGTGAGCAGTACGTC.

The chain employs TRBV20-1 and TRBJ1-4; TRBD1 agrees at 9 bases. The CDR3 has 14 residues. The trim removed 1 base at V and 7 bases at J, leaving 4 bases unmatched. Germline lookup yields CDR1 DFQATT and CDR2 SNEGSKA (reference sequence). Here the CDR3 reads CSARGGQGSEKLFF. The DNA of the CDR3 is TGCAGTGCTAGAGGGGGACAGGGTTCTGAAAAACTGTTTTTT.